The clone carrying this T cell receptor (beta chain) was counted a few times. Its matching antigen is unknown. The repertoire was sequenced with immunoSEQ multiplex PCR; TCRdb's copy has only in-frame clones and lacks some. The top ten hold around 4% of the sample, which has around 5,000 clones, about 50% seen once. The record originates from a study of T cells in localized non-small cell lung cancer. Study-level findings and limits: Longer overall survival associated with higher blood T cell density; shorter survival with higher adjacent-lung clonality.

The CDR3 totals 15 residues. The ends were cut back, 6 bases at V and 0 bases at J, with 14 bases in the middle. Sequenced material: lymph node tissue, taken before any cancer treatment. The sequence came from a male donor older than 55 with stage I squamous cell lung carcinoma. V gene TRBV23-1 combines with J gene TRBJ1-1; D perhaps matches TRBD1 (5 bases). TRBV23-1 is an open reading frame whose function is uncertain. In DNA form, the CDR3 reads TGCGCCAGCAGCCAAGATTGGGGCTTGAACACTGAAGCTTTCTTT. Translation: CASSQDWGLNTEAFF.